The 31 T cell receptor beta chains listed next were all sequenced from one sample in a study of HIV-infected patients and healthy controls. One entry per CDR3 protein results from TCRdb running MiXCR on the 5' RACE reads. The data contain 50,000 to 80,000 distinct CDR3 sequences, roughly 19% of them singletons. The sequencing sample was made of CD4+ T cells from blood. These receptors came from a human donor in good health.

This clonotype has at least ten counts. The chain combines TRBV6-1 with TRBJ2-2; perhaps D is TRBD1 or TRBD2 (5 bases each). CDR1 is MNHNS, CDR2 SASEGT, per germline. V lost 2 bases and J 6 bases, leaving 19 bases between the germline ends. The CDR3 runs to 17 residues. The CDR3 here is CASSEIARLARAGELFF. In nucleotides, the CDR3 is TGTGCCAGCAGTGAAATAGCCAGGCTAGCCAGGGCCGGGGAGCTGTTTTTT.

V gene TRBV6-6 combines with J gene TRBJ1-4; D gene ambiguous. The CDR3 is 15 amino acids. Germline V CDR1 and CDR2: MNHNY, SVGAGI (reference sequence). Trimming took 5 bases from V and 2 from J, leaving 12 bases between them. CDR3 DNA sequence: TGTGCCAGCAGTCTCGACATCGGGACTAATGAAAAACTGTTTTTT. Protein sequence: CASSLDIGTNEKLFF.

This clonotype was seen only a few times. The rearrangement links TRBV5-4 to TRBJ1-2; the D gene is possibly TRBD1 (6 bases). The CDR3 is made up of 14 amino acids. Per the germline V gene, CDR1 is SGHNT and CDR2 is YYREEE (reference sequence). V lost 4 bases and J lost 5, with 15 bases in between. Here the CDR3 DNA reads TGTGCCAGCAGCCACGGATGGGGGCAGTATGGCTACACCTTC. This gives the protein CASSHGWGQYGYTF.

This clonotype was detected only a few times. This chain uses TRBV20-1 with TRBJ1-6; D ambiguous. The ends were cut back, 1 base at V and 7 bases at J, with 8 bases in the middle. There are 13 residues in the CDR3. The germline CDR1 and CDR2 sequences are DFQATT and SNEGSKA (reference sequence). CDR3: CSARVESNSPLHF. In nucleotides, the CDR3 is TGCAGTGCTAGAGTGGAGTCGAATTCACCCCTCCACTTT.

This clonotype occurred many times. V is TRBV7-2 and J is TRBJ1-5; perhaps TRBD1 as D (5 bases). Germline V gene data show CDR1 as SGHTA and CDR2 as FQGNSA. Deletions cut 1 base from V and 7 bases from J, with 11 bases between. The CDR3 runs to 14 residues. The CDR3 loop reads CASSLGRGSQPQHF. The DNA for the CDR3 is TGTGCCAGCAGCTTAGGAAGGGGCTCCCAGCCCCAGCATTTT.

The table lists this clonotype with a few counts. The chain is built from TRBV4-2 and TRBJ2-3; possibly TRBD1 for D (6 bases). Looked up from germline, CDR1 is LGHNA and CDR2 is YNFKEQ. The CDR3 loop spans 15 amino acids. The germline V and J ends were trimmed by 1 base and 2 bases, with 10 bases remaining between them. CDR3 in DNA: TGTGCCAGCAGCCAAGTTGTGGGGGCCACAGATACGCAGTATTTT. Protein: CASSQVVGATDTQYF.

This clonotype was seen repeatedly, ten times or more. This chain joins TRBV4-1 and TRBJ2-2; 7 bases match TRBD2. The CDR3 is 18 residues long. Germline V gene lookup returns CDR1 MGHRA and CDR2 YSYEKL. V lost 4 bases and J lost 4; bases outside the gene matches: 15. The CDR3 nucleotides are TGCGCCAGCAGCCTACGCCAGGCTAGCGGAGACGCCACCGGGGAGCTGTTTTTT. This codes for CASSLRQASGDATGELFF.

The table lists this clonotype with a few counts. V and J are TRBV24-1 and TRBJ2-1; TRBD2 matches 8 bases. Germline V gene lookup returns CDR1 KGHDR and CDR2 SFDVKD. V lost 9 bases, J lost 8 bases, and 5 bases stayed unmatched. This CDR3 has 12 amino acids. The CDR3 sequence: CATGGRSDEQFF. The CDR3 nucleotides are TGTGCCACCGGCGGGAGGAGCGATGAGCAGTTCTTC.

CDR3 in amino acids: CASRRDYGYTF. The DNA of the CDR3 is TGTGCCAGTCGGAGAGACTATGGCTACACCTTC. The chain combines TRBV5-6 with TRBJ1-2, with D unresolved. V shed 8 bases and J shed 3 bases, with 8 bases lying between them. CDR1 is SGHDT and CDR2 is YYEEEE in the germline V gene. The CDR3 runs to 11 residues.

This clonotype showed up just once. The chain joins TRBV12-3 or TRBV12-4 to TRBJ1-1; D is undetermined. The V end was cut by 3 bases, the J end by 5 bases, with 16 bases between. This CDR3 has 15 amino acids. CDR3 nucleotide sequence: TGTGCCAGCAGTTTCCGCCTCGGGGTGGGGACTGAAGCTTTCTTT. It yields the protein CASSFRLGVGTEAFF.

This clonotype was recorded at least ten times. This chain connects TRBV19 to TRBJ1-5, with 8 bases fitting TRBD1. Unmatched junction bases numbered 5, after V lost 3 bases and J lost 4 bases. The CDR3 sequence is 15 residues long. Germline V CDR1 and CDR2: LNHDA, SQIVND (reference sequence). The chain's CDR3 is CASSIGQGVNQPQHF. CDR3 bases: TGTGCCAGTAGTATCGGACAGGGAGTGAATCAGCCCCAGCATTTT.

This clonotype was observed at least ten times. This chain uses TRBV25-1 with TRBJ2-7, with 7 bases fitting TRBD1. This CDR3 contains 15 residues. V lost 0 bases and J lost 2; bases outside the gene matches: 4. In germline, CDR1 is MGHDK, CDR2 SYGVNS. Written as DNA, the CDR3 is TGTGCCAGCAGTGAATACAGGGGGAACACCTACGAGCAGTACTTC. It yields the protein CASSEYRGNTYEQYF.

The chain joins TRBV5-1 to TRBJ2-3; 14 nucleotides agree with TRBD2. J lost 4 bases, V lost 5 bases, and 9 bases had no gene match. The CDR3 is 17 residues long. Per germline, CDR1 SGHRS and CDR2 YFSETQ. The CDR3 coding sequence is TGCGCCAGCAGAGGACTAGCGGGAGGAGTTCGAGCAGATACGCAGTATTTT. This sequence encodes CASRGLAGGVRADTQYF.

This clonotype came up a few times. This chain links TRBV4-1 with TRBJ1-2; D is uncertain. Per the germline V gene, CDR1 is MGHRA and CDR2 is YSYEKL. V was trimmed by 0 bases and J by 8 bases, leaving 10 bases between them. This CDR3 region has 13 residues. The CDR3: CASSQDIPKGYTF. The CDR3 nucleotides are TGCGCCAGCAGCCAAGATATCCCGAAGGGCTACACCTTC.

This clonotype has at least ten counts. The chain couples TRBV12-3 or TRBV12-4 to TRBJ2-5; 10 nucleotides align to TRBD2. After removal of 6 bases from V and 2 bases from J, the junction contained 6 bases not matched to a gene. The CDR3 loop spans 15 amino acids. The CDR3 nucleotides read TGTGCCAGCAGGGTCGGACTAGCGGTTCAAGAGACCCAGTACTTC. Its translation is CASRVGLAVQETQYF.

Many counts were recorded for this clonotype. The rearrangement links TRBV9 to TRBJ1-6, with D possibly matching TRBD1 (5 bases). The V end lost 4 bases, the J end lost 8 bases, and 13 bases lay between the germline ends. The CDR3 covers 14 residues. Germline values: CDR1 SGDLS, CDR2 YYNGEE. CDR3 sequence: CASSMGRRDSPLHF. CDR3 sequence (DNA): TGTGCCAGCAGCATGGGACGTCGCGATTCACCCCTCCACTTT.

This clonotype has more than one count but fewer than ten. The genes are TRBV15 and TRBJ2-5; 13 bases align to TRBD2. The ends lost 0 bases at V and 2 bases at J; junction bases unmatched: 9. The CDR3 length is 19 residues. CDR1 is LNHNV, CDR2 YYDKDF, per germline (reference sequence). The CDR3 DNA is TGTGCCACCAGCAGAGATCTGGGCGGACTAGCGGGAGTTCAAGAGACCCAGTACTTC. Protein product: CATSRDLGGLAGVQETQYF.

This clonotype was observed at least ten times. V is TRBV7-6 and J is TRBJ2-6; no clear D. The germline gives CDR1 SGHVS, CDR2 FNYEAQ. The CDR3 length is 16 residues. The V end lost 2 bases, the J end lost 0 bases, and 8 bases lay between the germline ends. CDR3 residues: CASSLRRVSGANVLTF. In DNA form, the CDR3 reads TGTGCCAGCAGCTTACGTCGAGTCTCTGGGGCCAACGTCCTGACTTTC.

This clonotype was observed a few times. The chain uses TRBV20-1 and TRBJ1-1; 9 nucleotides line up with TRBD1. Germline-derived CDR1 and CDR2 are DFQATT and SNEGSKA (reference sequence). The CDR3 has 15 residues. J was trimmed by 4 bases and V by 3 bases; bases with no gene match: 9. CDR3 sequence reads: CSARDHRQGGTEAFF. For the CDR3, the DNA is TGCAGTGCTAGGGATCACCGACAGGGGGGCACTGAAGCTTTCTTT.

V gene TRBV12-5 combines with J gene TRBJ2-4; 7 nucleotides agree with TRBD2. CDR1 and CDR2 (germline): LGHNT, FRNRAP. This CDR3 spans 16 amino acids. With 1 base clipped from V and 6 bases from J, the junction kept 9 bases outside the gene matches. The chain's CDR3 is CASGLADRGRGNIQYF. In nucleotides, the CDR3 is TGTGCTAGTGGTTTGGCAGACAGAGGGAGGGGAAACATTCAGTACTTC.

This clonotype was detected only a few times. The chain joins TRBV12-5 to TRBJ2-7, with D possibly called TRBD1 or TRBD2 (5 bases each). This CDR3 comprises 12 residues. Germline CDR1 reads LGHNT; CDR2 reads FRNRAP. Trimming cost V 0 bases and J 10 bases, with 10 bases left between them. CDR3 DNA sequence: TGTGCTAGTGGTTTGGTAAACCGGGACCAGTACTTC. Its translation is CASGLVNRDQYF.

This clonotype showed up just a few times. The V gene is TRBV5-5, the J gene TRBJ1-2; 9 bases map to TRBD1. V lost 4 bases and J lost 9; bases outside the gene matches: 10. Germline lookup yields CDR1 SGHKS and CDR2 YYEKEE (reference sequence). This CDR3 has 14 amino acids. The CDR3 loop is CASSPTGGLGRYTF. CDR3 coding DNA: TGTGCCAGCAGCCCAACAGGGGGCTTGGGGCGCTACACCTTC.

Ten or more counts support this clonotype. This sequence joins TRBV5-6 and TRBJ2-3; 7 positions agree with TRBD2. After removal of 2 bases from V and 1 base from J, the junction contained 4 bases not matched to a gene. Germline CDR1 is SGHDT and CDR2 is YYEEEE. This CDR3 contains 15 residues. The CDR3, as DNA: TGTGCCAGCAGCTTACGTGGGGGGGGCACAGATACGCAGTATTTT. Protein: CASSLRGGGTDTQYF.

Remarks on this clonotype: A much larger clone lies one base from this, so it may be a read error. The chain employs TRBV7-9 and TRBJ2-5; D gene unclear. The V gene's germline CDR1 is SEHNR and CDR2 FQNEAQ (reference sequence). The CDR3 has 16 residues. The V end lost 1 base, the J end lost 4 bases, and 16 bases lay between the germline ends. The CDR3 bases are TGTGCCAGCAGCTTAGATACAAAAGGGCAGCGAGAGACCCAGTACTTC. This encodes CASSLDTKGQRETQYF.

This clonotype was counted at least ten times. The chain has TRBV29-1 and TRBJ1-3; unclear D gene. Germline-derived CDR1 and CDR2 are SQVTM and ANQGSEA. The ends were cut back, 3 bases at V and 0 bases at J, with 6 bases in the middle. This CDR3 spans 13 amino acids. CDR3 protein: CSVENDSGNTIYF. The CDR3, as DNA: TGCAGCGTTGAGAATGACTCTGGAAACACCATATATTTT. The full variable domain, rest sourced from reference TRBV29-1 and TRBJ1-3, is SAVISQKPSRDICQRGTSLTIQCQVDSQVTMMFWYRQQPGQSLTLIATANQGSEATYESGFVIDKFPISRPNLTFSTLTVSNMSPEDSSIYLCSVENDSGNTIYFGEGSWLTVV.

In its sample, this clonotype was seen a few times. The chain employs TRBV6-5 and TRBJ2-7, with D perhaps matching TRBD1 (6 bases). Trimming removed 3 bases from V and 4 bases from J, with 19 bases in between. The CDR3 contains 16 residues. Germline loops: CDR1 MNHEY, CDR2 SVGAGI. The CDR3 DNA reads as TGTGCCAGCAGTTATATGAGAGGGGGTTTTGGTTACGAGCAGTACTTC. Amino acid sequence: CASSYMRGGFGYEQYF.

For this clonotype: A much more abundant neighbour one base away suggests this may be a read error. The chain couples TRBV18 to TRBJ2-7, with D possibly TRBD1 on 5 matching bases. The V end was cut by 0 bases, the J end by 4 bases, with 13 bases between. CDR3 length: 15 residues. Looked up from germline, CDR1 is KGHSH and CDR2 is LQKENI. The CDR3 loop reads CASSPPSTGKYEQYF. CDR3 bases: TGTGCCAGCTCACCACCGAGTACAGGAAAATACGAGCAGTACTTC.

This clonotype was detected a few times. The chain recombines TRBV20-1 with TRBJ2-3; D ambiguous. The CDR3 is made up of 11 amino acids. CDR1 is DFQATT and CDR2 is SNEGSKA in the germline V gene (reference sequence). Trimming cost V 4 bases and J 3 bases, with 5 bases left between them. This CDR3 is CSAKRTDTQYF. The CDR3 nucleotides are TGCAGTGCTAAGAGGACAGATACGCAGTATTTT.

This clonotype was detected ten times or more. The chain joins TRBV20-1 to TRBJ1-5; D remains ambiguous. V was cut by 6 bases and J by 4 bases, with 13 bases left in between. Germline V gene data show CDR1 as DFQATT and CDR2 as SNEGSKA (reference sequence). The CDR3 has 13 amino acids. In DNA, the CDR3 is TGCAGTGCGTATACAGACGAGAATCAGCCCCAGCATTTT. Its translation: CSAYTDENQPQHF.

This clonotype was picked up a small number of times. The CDR3 sequence: CASSSTGLGGYGYTF. In DNA, the CDR3 is TGTGCCAGCAGTTCGACAGGGTTAGGAGGCTATGGCTACACCTTC. This chain links TRBV12-3 or TRBV12-4 with TRBJ1-2; 7 nucleotides align to TRBD1. The CDR3 is 15 amino acids. The V and J ends lost 4 bases and 4 bases, in that order; junction bases with no gene match: 9.

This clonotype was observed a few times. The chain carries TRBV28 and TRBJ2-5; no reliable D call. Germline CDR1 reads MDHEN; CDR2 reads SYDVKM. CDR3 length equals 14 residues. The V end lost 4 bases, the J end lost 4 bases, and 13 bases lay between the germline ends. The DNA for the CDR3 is TGTGCCAGCAGTTCGCGACTTTCCCGAGAGACCCAGTACTTC. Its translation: CASSSRLSRETQYF.